The TCR beta chain described here comes from a study of T cell changes during pregnancy in multiple sclerosis. The method was immunoSEQ multiplex PCR; TCRdb's version includes in-frame clones alone and lacks a portion of them. The sample consists of approximately 40,000 clones, roughly 91% of them appearing once. The germline gives CDR1 LNHDA, CDR2 SQIVND (reference sequence). The CDR3 contains 13 residues. The ends were cut back, 4 bases at V and 4 bases at J, with 10 bases in the middle. This clone was detected only once. The sequence came from a female donor with multiple sclerosis, enrolled in a pregnancy study. Sequencing was performed on CD4+ T cells from peripheral blood mononuclear cells, taken in the first trimester of pregnancy. The V and J genes are TRBV19 and TRBJ1-2; possible D gene TRBD1, 6 bases. DNA of the CDR3: TGTGCCAGTAGTACTTTACAGGGCTATGGCTACACCTTC. Translating gives CASSTLQGYGYTF.